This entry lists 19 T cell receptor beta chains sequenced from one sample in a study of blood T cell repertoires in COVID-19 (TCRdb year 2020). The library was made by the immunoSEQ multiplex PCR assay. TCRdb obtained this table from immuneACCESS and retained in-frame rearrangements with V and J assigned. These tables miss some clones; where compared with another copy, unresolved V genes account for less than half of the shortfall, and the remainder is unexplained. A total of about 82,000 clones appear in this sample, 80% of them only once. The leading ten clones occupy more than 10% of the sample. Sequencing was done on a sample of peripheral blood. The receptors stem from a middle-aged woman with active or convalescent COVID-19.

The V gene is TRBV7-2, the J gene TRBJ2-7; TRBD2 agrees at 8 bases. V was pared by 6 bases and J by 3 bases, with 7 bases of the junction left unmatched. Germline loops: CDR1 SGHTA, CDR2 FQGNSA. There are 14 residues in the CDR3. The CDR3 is CASSKAGVSYEQYF. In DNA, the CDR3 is TGTGCCAGCAGTAAAGCGGGAGTTAGCTACGAGCAGTACTTC.

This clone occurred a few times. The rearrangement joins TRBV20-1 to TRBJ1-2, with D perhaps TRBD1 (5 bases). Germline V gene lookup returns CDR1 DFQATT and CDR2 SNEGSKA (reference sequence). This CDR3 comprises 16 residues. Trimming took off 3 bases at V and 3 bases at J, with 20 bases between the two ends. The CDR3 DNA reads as TGCAGTGCTAGTCCGTGGTTTGTTCCGGGGGACTATGGCTACACCTTC. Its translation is CSASPWFVPGDYGYTF.

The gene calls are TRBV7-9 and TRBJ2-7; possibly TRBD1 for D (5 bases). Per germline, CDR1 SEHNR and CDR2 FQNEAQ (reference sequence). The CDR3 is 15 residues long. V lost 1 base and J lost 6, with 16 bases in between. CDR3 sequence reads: CASSLGGVRAREQYF. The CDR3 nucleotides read TGTGCCAGCAGCTTAGGCGGTGTCAGGGCTCGCGAGCAGTACTTC.

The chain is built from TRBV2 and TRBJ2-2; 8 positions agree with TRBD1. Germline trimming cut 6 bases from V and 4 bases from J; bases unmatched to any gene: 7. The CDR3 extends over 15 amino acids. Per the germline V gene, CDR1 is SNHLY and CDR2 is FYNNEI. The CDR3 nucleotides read TGTGCCAGCAGCACGGACAGGGCAGGCACCGGGGAGCTGTTTTTT. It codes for CASSTDRAGTGELFF.

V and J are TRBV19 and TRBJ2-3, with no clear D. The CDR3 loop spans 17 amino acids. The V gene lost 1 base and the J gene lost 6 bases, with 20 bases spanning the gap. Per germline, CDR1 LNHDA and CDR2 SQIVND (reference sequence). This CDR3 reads CASSIARWQLGADTQYF. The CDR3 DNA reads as TGTGCCAGTAGTATAGCCCGTTGGCAGCTTGGAGCTGATACGCAGTATTTT. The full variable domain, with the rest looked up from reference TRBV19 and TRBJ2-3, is DGGITQSPKYLFRKEGQNVTLSCEQNLNHDAMYWYRQDPGQGLRLIYYSQIVNDFQKGDIAEGYSVSREKKESFPLTVTSAQKNPTAFYLCASSIARWQLGADTQYFGPGTRLTVL.

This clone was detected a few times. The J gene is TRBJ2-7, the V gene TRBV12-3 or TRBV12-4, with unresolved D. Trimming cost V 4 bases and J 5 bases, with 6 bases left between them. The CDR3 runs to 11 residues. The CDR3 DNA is TGTGCCAGCAGTTCCCTCCACGAGCAGTACTTC. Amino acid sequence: CASSSLHEQYF.

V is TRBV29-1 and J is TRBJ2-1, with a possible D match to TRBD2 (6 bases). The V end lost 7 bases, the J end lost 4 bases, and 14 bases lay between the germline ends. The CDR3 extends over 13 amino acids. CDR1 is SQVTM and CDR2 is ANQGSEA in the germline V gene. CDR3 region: CSGLADPYNEQFF. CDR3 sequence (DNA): TGCAGCGGCTTAGCGGATCCTTACAATGAGCAGTTCTTC.

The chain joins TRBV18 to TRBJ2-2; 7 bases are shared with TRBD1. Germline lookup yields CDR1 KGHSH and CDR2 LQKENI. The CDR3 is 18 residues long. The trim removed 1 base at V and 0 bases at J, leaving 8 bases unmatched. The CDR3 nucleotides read TGTGCCAGCTCACCACGTCGGGACAGTCCCCCGAACACCGGGGAGCTGTTTTTT. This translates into CASSPRRDSPPNTGELFF.

In nucleotides, the CDR3 is TGCAGCGCCAGCGAGGTCCCGGTCACCGGGGAGCTGTTTTTT. It specifies CSASEVPVTGELFF. The rearrangement uses TRBV29-1 and TRBJ2-2; D call uncertain. This CDR3 contains 14 residues. The V end was cut by 7 bases, the J end by 4 bases, with 16 bases between. Germline CDR1 is SQVTM and CDR2 is ANQGSEA.

CDR3 sequence (DNA): TGCGCCAGCAGCCAGGCCGACACGGATAGCAATCAGCCCCAGCATTTT. This encodes CASSQADTDSNQPQHF. The V and J genes are TRBV4-1 and TRBJ1-5; D unclear. Trimming removed 3 bases at V and 0 bases at J, with 12 bases between. CDR1 is MGHRA and CDR2 is YSYEKL in the germline V gene. CDR3 length equals 16 residues.

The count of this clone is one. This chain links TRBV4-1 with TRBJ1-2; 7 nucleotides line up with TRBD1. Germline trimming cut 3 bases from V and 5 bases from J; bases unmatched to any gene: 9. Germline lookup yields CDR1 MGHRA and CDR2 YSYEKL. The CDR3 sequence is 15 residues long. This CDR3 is CASSHGDRVHYGYTF. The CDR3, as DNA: TGCGCCAGCAGCCACGGAGACAGGGTGCATTATGGCTACACCTTC.

CDR3 protein: CASSIQGRANYGYTF. The CDR3 DNA sequence: TGTGCCAGCAGTATACAGGGGCGAGCTAACTATGGCTACACCTTC. V gene TRBV6-5 combines with J gene TRBJ1-2; 7 bases map to TRBD1. The CDR3 runs 15 residues. Germline V gene data show CDR1 as MNHEY and CDR2 as SVGAGI. V was clipped by 5 bases and J by 0 bases; unmatched bases: 6.

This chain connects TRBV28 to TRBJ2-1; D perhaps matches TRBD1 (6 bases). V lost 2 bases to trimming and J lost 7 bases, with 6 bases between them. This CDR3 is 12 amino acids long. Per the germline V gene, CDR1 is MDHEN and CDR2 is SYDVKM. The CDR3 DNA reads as TGTGCCAGCAGTTTAAGGGGGAATGAGCAGTTCTTC. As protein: CASSLRGNEQFF.

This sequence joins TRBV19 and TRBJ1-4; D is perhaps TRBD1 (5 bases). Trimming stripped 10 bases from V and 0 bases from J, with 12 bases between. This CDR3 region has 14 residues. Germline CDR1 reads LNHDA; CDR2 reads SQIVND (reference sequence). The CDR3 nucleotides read TGTGCCACCGCGGGGGGTGCAACTAATGAAAAACTGTTTTTT. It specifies CATAGGATNEKLFF.

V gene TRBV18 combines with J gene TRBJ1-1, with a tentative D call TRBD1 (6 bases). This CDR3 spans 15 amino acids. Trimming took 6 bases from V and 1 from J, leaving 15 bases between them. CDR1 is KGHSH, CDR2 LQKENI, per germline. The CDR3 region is CASSPMDRENTEAFF. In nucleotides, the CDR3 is TGTGCCAGCTCGCCTATGGACAGAGAGAACACTGAAGCTTTCTTT.

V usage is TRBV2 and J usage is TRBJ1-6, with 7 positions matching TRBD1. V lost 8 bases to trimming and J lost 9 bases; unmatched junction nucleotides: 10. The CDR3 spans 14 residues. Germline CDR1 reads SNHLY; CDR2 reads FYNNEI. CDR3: CASGMTGYSSPLHF. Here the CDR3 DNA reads TGTGCCAGCGGGATGACAGGGTACTCTTCACCCCTCCACTTT.

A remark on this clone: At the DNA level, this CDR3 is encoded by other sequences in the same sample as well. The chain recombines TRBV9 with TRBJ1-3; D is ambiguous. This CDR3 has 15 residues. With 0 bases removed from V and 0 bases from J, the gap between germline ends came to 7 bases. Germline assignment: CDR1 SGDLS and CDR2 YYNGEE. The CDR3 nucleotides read TGTGCCAGCAGCGTAGCTATGTCCTCTGGAAACACCATATATTTT. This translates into CASSVAMSSGNTIYF.

CDR3 coding DNA: TGTGCCAGCAGATCACAGGGGGCTTATAATTCACCCCTCCACTTT. Translated: CASRSQGAYNSPLHF. V is TRBV2 and J is TRBJ1-6; TRBD1 aligns across 9 bases. Germline CDR1 reads SNHLY; CDR2 reads FYNNEI. The CDR3 runs to 15 residues. The V segment lost 6 bases and the J segment 4 bases; nucleotides outside the gene matches: 4. The whole variable domain, remainder taken from reference TRBV2 and TRBJ1-6, is EPEVTQTPSHQVTQMGQEVILRCVPISNHLYFYWYRQILGQKVEFLVSFYNNEISEKSEIFDDQFSVERPDGSNFTLKIRSTKLEDSAMYFCASRSQGAYNSPLHFGNGTRLTVT.

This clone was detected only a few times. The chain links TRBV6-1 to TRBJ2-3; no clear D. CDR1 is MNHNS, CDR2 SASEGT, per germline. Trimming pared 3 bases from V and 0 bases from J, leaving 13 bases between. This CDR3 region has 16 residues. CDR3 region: CASSDNQVASTDTQYF. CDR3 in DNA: TGTGCCAGCAGTGATAACCAAGTGGCTAGCACAGATACGCAGTATTTT.